The 27 T cell receptor beta chains presented below share a single source sample, sequenced in a study of blood T cell repertoires in COVID-19 (dated by TCRdb to 2019 to 2021). Libraries came from the immunoSEQ multiplex PCR assay. TCRdb stores this immuneACCESS table with in-frame sequences only. Part of the clones is absent; in the studies checked, under half of the shortfall reflects unresolved V genes, and no reason is known for the rest. The sample includes about 260,000 clones, with less than 90% observed a single time. The top ten clonotypes cover around 4% of the sample. Sequencing was carried out using peripheral blood. Receptor source: a man between 60 and 75 years old with acute or convalescent COVID-19.

This chain connects TRBV3-1 (or the pseudogene TRBV3-2) to TRBJ2-7; 10 bases agree with TRBD1. V shed 4 bases, J shed 0 bases, and the junction held 6 bases outside the gene matches. The CDR3 is made up of 16 amino acids. The germline gives CDR1 LGHDT, CDR2 YNNKEL (reference sequence). The CDR3 spells CASSPADRGPSYEQYF. CDR3 DNA sequence: TGTGCCAGCAGCCCCGCCGACAGGGGGCCCTCCTACGAGCAGTACTTC.

About this clone itself: Different DNA sequences within this sample yield the same CDR3. V is TRBV10-3 and J is TRBJ2-3; D gene ambiguous. This CDR3 has 14 amino acids. Per germline, CDR1 ENHRY and CDR2 SYGVKD. V was pared by 0 bases and J by 1 base, with 5 bases between. CDR3 protein: CAISESSGTDTQYF. The CDR3 bases are TGTGCCATCAGTGAGTCGAGCGGCACAGATACGCAGTATTTT.

This clone was seen only once. The chain recombines TRBV6-4 with TRBJ2-3; 7 positions match TRBD2. With 2 bases clipped from V and 9 bases from J, the junction kept 11 bases outside the gene matches. This CDR3 spans 15 amino acids. Germline V gene sequence: CDR1 MRHNA, CDR2 SNTAGT. Here the CDR3 DNA reads TGTGCCAGCAGTGACGGGGACTATCCTCTAGGAACGCAGTATTTT. Translated, it gives CASSDGDYPLGTQYF.

Remarks on this clone: This specimen includes other DNA sequences encoding the same CDR3. The V call is TRBV28, the J call TRBJ2-6, with D maybe TRBD2 (6 bases). Germline CDR1 and CDR2: MDHEN and SYDVKM. The CDR3 is 15 amino acids. Trimming stripped 6 bases from V and 0 bases from J, with 9 bases between. CDR3 region: CASSTGGSGANVLTF. CDR3 nucleotide sequence: TGTGCCAGCAGCACCGGGGGCTCTGGGGCCAACGTCCTGACTTTC. The variable domain in full, completed from reference TRBV28 and TRBJ2-6, reads DVKVTQSSRYLVKRTGEKVFLECVQDMDHENMFWYRQDPGLGLRLIYFSYDVKMKEKGDIPEGYSVSREKKERFSLILESASTNQTSMYLCASSTGGSGANVLTFGAGSRLTVL.

This sequence joins TRBV5-6 and TRBJ2-1; TRBD2 is a possible D gene (7 bases). Trimming stripped 5 bases from V and 8 bases from J, with 23 bases between. The CDR3 totals 16 residues. Looked up from germline, CDR1 is SGHDT and CDR2 is YYEEEE. The CDR3 protein is CASSPLARGGAYEQFF. CDR3 DNA: TGTGCCAGCAGTCCTCTAGCACGTGGGGGGGCGTATGAGCAGTTCTTC.

The chain uses TRBV11-2 and TRBJ2-3, with 10 positions matching TRBD1. Germline V gene data show CDR1 as SGHAT and CDR2 as FQNNGV. The CDR3 sequence is 17 residues long. After removal of 5 bases from V and 2 bases from J, the junction contained 10 bases not matched to a gene. The CDR3 DNA sequence: TGTGCCAGCAGCGCGAGGGGACAGGGGCTGAACACAGATACGCAGTATTTT. Encoded protein: CASSARGQGLNTDTQYF.

The rearrangement uses TRBV18 and TRBJ1-5; 7 bases map to TRBD1. With V trimmed by 3 bases and J by 1 base, 3 bases remained unmatched. The CDR3 length is 15 residues. The germline CDR1 and CDR2 sequences are KGHSH and LQKENI. In DNA, the CDR3 is TGTGCCAGCTCACCTAGGGGGCTGAGCAATCAGCCCCAGCATTTT. It specifies CASSPRGLSNQPQHF.

This clone came up once. The chain links TRBV14 to TRBJ2-5, with 13 nucleotides matching TRBD2. V was pared by 6 bases and J by 2 bases, with 3 bases of the junction left unmatched. Germline V CDR1 and CDR2: SGHDN, FVKESK. The CDR3 is 15 residues long. The DNA of the CDR3 is TGTGCCAGCAGTCGGACTAGCGGGAGACAAGAGACCCAGTACTTC. Its protein product is CASSRTSGRQETQYF.

This chain uses TRBV4-1 with TRBJ2-7; no definite D call. The CDR3 is 13 amino acids. CDR1 is MGHRA and CDR2 is YSYEKL in the germline V gene. The germline V and J ends were trimmed by 4 bases and 4 bases, with 11 bases remaining between them. CDR3 sequence: CASSPSRQYEQYF. The CDR3 bases are TGCGCCAGCAGCCCCTCCAGACAATACGAGCAGTACTTC.

The chain is built from TRBV5-6 and TRBJ1-4, with 8 bases matching TRBD1. The V gene end was trimmed by 4 bases and the J gene end by 7 bases; junction bases not matched to a gene: 9. The CDR3 loop spans 15 amino acids. Germline V gene lookup returns CDR1 SGHDT and CDR2 YYEEEE. The CDR3 is CASSGTGTGPEKLFF. The CDR3 nucleotides are TGTGCCAGCAGCGGAACCGGGACAGGCCCTGAAAAACTGTTTTTT.

The rearrangement uses TRBV10-3 and TRBJ2-7, with D possibly matching TRBD2 (5 bases). V was clipped by 7 bases and J by 1 base, with 11 bases between them. Germline V gene lookup returns CDR1 ENHRY and CDR2 SYGVKD. This CDR3 region has 13 residues. The CDR3 nucleotides are TGTGCCATCAAAGATACTAGGTCCTACGAGCAGTACTTC. Translating it yields CAIKDTRSYEQYF.

V and J are TRBV18 and TRBJ2-1, with D perhaps TRBD1 (5 bases). There are 15 residues in the CDR3. V was shortened by 3 bases and J by 2 bases, with 11 bases between the two germline ends. Germline values: CDR1 KGHSH, CDR2 LQKENI. CDR3 amino acids: CASSPGPGTYNEQFF. As DNA, the CDR3 is TGTGCCAGCTCACCTGGTCCAGGGACCTACAATGAGCAGTTCTTC.

This chain joins TRBV27 and TRBJ2-1; tentative D call: TRBD1 (5 bases). This CDR3 spans 13 amino acids. V lost 4 bases, J lost 9 bases, and 13 bases lay in between. CDR1 is MNHEY and CDR2 is SMNVEV in the germline V gene (reference sequence). CDR3 nucleotides: TGTGCCAGCAGTTCCGAGACAGATTTTGAGCAGTTCTTC. Its translation: CASSSETDFEQFF.

This chain joins TRBV2 and TRBJ1-4; the match to TRBD1 covers 9 bases. Germline trimming cut 10 bases from V and 5 bases from J; bases unmatched to any gene: 5. The CDR3 sequence is 13 residues long. CDR1 is SNHLY and CDR2 is FYNNEI in the germline V gene. The CDR3 nucleotides read TGTGCCACAGGGGGACAGGGAAATGAAAAACTGTTTTTT. This gives the protein CATGGQGNEKLFF.

This rearrangement joins TRBV5-4 to TRBJ2-5; the match to TRBD2 covers 7 bases. This CDR3 has 15 residues. V trimming: 4 bases; J trimming: 5 bases; junction bases outside the gene matches: 11. Germline V gene data show CDR1 as SGHNT and CDR2 as YYREEE (reference sequence). The CDR3 protein is CASSPAPTRGETQYF. CDR3 bases: TGTGCCAGCAGCCCTGCACCGACGCGGGGGGAGACCCAGTACTTC.

Details on this clone: An end of the junction does not agree with germline; a read error may underlie this. This chain connects TRBV27 to TRBJ2-7, with D perhaps matching TRBD1 (6 bases). CDR1 is MNHEY, CDR2 SMNVEV, per germline (reference sequence). The CDR3 spans 13 residues. CDR3 sequence reads: CASSLSDSYEQYF. As DNA, the CDR3 is TGTGCCAGCAGTCTATCGGACAGCTACGAGCAGTACTTC.

The J gene is TRBJ2-1, the V gene TRBV9; D is ambiguous. This CDR3 is built from 14 residues. With 3 bases removed from V and 1 base from J, the gap between germline ends came to 8 bases. Germline CDR1 is SGDLS and CDR2 is YYNGEE. The CDR3 protein is CASSGVRSYNEQFF. The DNA for the CDR3 is TGTGCCAGCAGCGGGGTGAGGTCCTACAATGAGCAGTTCTTC.

The CDR3 region has the DNA TGTGCCAGCAGTTACGGCGGCGGGAGGGAAACAGATACGCAGTATTTT. This codes for CASSYGGGRETDTQYF. J is TRBJ2-3 and V is TRBV6-2 or TRBV6-3, with TRBD2 matching over 9 bases. The CDR3 has 16 residues. The ends lost 2 bases at V and 3 bases at J; junction bases unmatched: 6. CDR1 is MNHEY, CDR2 SVGEGT, per germline.

J is TRBJ2-7 and V is TRBV28; D ambiguous. V lost 3 bases to trimming and J lost 7 bases, with 7 bases between them. The CDR3 length is 11 residues. From germline, CDR1 is MDHEN and CDR2 SYDVKM. The CDR3 sequence: CASSLIREQYF. The CDR3, as DNA: TGTGCCAGCAGTTTGATTCGGGAGCAGTACTTC.

This clone has just a few counts. The chain is built from TRBV6-5 and TRBJ1-1; TRBD1 agrees at 7 bases. The germline CDR1 and CDR2 sequences are MNHEY and SVGAGI. Trimming removed 3 bases from V and 5 bases from J; junction bases left unmatched: 9. This CDR3 has 15 amino acids. CDR3 in DNA: TGTGCCAGCAGTTATCAACAGGGGAGGAAGACTGAAGCTTTCTTT. Residues: CASSYQQGRKTEAFF.

The chain joins TRBV9 to TRBJ2-1; D is unresolved. The CDR3 length is 14 residues. V was trimmed by 0 bases and J by 4 bases, leaving 8 bases between them. The germline V gene encodes CDR1 SGDLS and CDR2 YYNGEE. As DNA, the CDR3 is TGTGCCAGCAGCGTAGTTGGCAGATACAATGAGCAGTTCTTC. Amino acid sequence: CASSVVGRYNEQFF.

The genes are TRBV4-2 and TRBJ2-7; 11 bases are a match to TRBD1. The length of the CDR3 is 16 residues. Germline trimming cut 3 bases from V and 4 bases from J; bases unmatched to any gene: 8. CDR1 is LGHNA and CDR2 is YNFKEQ in the germline V gene. The CDR3 DNA sequence: TGTGCCAGCAGCCAGGACAGGGGGCCCGCTTTATACGAGCAGTACTTC. Translated: CASSQDRGPALYEQYF.

This clone was seen only a few times. J is TRBJ1-2 and V is TRBV6-5; tentative D call: TRBD1 (6 bases). The CDR3 is 14 amino acids. V was clipped by 6 bases and J by 5 bases, with 16 bases between them. Germline loops: CDR1 MNHEY, CDR2 SVGAGI. The CDR3 loop reads CASRADGTSYGYTF. CDR3 bases: TGTGCCAGCAGGGCAGACGGGACAAGTTATGGCTACACCTTC.

The chain is built from TRBV15 and TRBJ2-1; unclear D gene. Germline V gene sequence: CDR1 LNHNV, CDR2 YYDKDF (reference sequence). The V end lost 3 bases, the J end lost 0 bases, and 9 bases lay between the germline ends. The CDR3 totals 15 residues. In DNA, the CDR3 is TGTGCCACCAGCAGCGGGTCCAGCTCCTACAATGAGCAGTTCTTC. Amino acid sequence: CATSSGSSSYNEQFF.

This chain uses TRBV28 with TRBJ2-1; 7 nucleotides line up with TRBD2. J lost 11 bases, V lost 3 bases, and 10 bases had no gene match. This CDR3 is built from 14 residues. Germline CDR1 is MDHEN and CDR2 is SYDVKM. This CDR3 is CASSLALIGRQQFF. In DNA, the CDR3 is TGTGCCAGCAGTTTGGCCCTCATCGGGAGGCAGCAGTTCTTC.

CDR3 coding DNA: TGTGCCAGCAGCCAGACAGCTGATCAGCCCCAGCATTTT. Residues: CASSQTADQPQHF. The chain carries TRBV3-1 (or the pseudogene TRBV3-2) and TRBJ1-5, with a tentative D call TRBD1 (5 bases). Germline-derived CDR1 and CDR2 are LGHDT and YNNKEL (reference sequence). The germline V and J ends were trimmed by 3 bases and 5 bases, with 8 bases remaining between them. The CDR3 consists of 13 residues.

This chain links TRBV5-1 with TRBJ1-2, with 11 bases fitting TRBD1. This CDR3 region has 14 residues. Trimming at V came to 4 bases and at J to 7 bases, leaving 6 bases not matched to a gene. In germline, CDR1 is SGHRS, CDR2 YFSETQ. The CDR3 spells CASSPGQGDRGYTF. CDR3 bases: TGCGCCAGCAGCCCGGGACAGGGGGATCGTGGCTACACCTTC.